Below are 27 T cell receptor beta chains sequenced from a single sample in a study of T-cell memory formation after mild COVID-19. From the 5' RACE reads, TCRdb called clonotypes with MiXCR, one entry per CDR3 protein. This table has hundreds of thousands of distinct CDR3 sequences, approximately 27% appearing once. Sequencing was carried out using PBMCs or a T cell subset sorted from them (not recorded which). These receptors were obtained from an adult woman who had mild COVID-19 (a few samples of this study predate the infection). Cell type and time point are not known.

This clonotype has more than one count but fewer than ten. V is TRBV11-2 and J is TRBJ2-5, with D possibly being TRBD2 (5 bases). In germline, CDR1 is SGHAT, CDR2 FQNNGV. V dropped 5 bases and J dropped 0 bases, with 16 bases sitting between them. This CDR3 contains 16 residues. CDR3 sequence: CASSHGEFLDQETQYF. In DNA form, the CDR3 reads TGTGCCAGCAGCCACGGGGAGTTCCTCGACCAAGAGACCCAGTACTTC.

This clonotype appeared a few times. CDR3: CASRPPGGGLSSTGELFF. For the CDR3, the DNA is TGTGCCAGCAGACCTCCCGGGGGGGGGCTAAGTAGCACCGGGGAGCTGTTTTTT. The chain joins TRBV12-3 or TRBV12-4 to TRBJ2-2, with 8 bases identical to TRBD2. J lost 4 bases, V lost 6 bases, and 16 bases had no gene match. The CDR3 contains 18 residues.

V and J are TRBV5-1 and TRBJ2-7, with D tentatively TRBD2 (6 bases). The CDR3 is made up of 14 amino acids. Germline V CDR1 and CDR2: SGHRS, YFSETQ. V dropped 0 bases and J dropped 5 bases, with 12 bases sitting between them. DNA of the CDR3: TGCGCCAGCAGCTTGGAGTGGGGAGGCAACGAGCAGTACTTC. Translated: CASSLEWGGNEQYF.

This rearrangement joins TRBV6-5 to TRBJ1-1; D gene unclear. The CDR3 consists of 15 residues. Looked up from germline, CDR1 is MNHEY and CDR2 is SVGAGI. Trimming left V 0 bases short and J 1 base short, with 9 bases between. In DNA form, the CDR3 reads TGTGCCAGCAGTTACTCGAGGTGGGAGAACACTGAAGCTTTCTTT. As protein: CASSYSRWENTEAFF.

This clonotype showed up many times. The chain couples TRBV29-1 to TRBJ2-2, with TRBD1 matching 10 bases. Germline V gene lookup returns CDR1 SQVTM and CDR2 ANQGSEA. The CDR3 spans 14 residues. V dropped 6 bases and J dropped 3; count of bases not matched to a gene: 4. This CDR3 is CSVGQGGYTGELFF. The DNA of the CDR3 is TGCAGCGTCGGACAGGGGGGGTACACCGGGGAGCTGTTTTTT.

This clonotype was picked up a small number of times. The J gene is TRBJ2-7, the V gene TRBV12-3 or TRBV12-4; D call uncertain. The germline V and J ends were trimmed by 3 bases and 7 bases, with 16 bases remaining between them. The CDR3 is made up of 14 amino acids. The CDR3 DNA reads TGTGCCAGCAGTTTGGCAGGAAACCCTATAGAGCAGTACTTC. Translating it yields CASSLAGNPIEQYF.

This chain joins TRBV19 and TRBJ2-1, with D uncertain. There are 17 residues in the CDR3. Germline V gives CDR1 LNHDA, CDR2 SQIVND (reference sequence). V lost 5 bases and J 3 bases, leaving 20 bases between the germline ends. The CDR3 region has the DNA TGTGCCAGTAGTGAAACCCATTGGAAAAGACGCTACAATGAGCAGTTCTTC. It is translated as CASSETHWKRRYNEQFF.

The chain is built from TRBV15 and TRBJ2-3, with 8 bases fitting TRBD2. The CDR3 has 13 residues. V was clipped by 5 bases and J by 9 bases; unmatched bases: 7. The germline V gene encodes CDR1 LNHNV and CDR2 YYDKDF (reference sequence). The CDR3 loop is CATSPRGADTQYF. DNA of the CDR3: TGTGCCACCAGCCCGCGGGGGGCCGACACGCAGTATTTT.

This sequence joins TRBV4-3 and TRBJ2-1; no reliable D call. Germline CDR1 LGHNA, CDR2 YSLEER. V shed 4 bases and J shed 4 bases, with 14 bases lying between them. The CDR3 is 15 amino acids. CDR3 sequence reads: CASSRVLASYNEQFF. CDR3 nucleotide sequence: TGCGCCAGCAGCCGTGTTTTGGCATCTTACAATGAGCAGTTCTTC.

The chain uses TRBV9 and TRBJ2-3; perhaps TRBD2 as D (6 bases). This CDR3 is built from 16 residues. The germline V and J ends were trimmed by 0 bases and 6 bases, with 17 bases remaining between them. Germline V gene lookup returns CDR1 SGDLS and CDR2 YYNGEE. CDR3 sequence reads: CASSVGDRGSWDTQYF. The CDR3 region has the DNA TGTGCCAGCAGCGTAGGGGATCGGGGGAGCTGGGATACGCAGTATTTT.

This clonotype was detected a few times. CDR3 DNA sequence: TGCAGCGTGCGTGGGCCCTACGAGCAGTACTTC. Its translation is CSVRGPYEQYF. The rearrangement uses TRBV29-1 and TRBJ2-7; the D is unclear. The CDR3 runs to 11 residues. The germline gives CDR1 SQVTM, CDR2 ANQGSEA. Trimming removed 6 bases from V and 2 bases from J, with 8 bases in between.

This clonotype was found a few times. The V call is TRBV2, the J call TRBJ1-1; 7 bases are shared with TRBD1. The CDR3 has 14 amino acids. The J segment lost 5 bases and the V segment lost 7 bases, leaving 10 bases of the junction unmatched. Germline lookup yields CDR1 SNHLY and CDR2 FYNNEI. The DNA for the CDR3 is TGTGCCAGCACCGACAGACAGGGAGGTACTGAAGCTTTCTTT. Translating it yields CASTDRQGGTEAFF.

This clonotype was counted a few times. The chain employs TRBV11-1 and TRBJ2-1, with 9 bases fitting TRBD1. Germline V CDR1 and CDR2: SGHAT, FQDESV (reference sequence). The J segment lost 2 bases and the V segment lost 5 bases, leaving 4 bases of the junction unmatched. The CDR3 length is 15 residues. The CDR3 region has the DNA TGTGCCAGCAGCCCGGGGACAGGGCCCTACAATGAGCAGTTCTTC. It specifies CASSPGTGPYNEQFF.

The rearrangement links TRBV6-5 to TRBJ2-3; D not certain. V was trimmed by 2 bases and J by 3 bases, leaving 6 bases between them. Germline V gene sequence: CDR1 MNHEY, CDR2 SVGAGI. CDR3 length: 13 amino acids. This CDR3 is CASSYTVTDTQYF. The CDR3, as DNA: TGTGCCAGCAGTTACACCGTTACAGATACGCAGTATTTT.

This clonotype was observed at least ten times. For the CDR3, the DNA is TGTGCCAGCAGTGAGACAGGGGGCGTCTCTGGCGAGCAGTACTTC. Translated: CASSETGGVSGEQYF. The J gene is TRBJ2-7, the V gene TRBV12-3 or TRBV12-4, with 10 bases lining up with TRBD1. J gave up 6 bases and V 5 bases, and 10 bases lay outside the gene matches. This CDR3 is built from 15 residues.

V and J are TRBV9 and TRBJ2-3; D might be TRBD1 (6 bases). Trimming stripped 1 base from V and 4 bases from J, with 10 bases between. CDR3 length equals 14 residues. Germline V gene data show CDR1 as SGDLS and CDR2 as YYNGEE. Here the CDR3 DNA reads TGTGCCAGCAGCGTACTAGAGGGGGCAGATACGCAGTATTTT. It yields the protein CASSVLEGADTQYF.

The CDR3 protein is CASSLGNPPYEQYF. Here the CDR3 DNA reads TGTGCCAGCAGCCTCGGGAACCCTCCCTACGAGCAGTACTTC. The rearrangement uses TRBV7-9 and TRBJ2-7, with D perhaps TRBD2 (5 bases). Trimming took 5 bases from V and 2 from J, leaving 13 bases between them. Looked up from germline, CDR1 is SEHNR and CDR2 is FQNEAQ (reference sequence). The CDR3 spans 14 residues.

The J gene is TRBJ2-4, the V gene TRBV7-8; D remains unclear. Trimming removed 5 bases at V and 0 bases at J, with 14 bases between. In germline, CDR1 is SGHVS, CDR2 FQNEAQ. CDR3 length: 16 residues. The CDR3 nucleotides read TGTGCCAGCAGCCCACAGCCGGGCCTAGCCAAAAACATTCAGTACTTC. Its protein is CASSPQPGLAKNIQYF.

This clonotype has more than one count but fewer than ten. The rearrangement joins TRBV7-8 to TRBJ1-2, with D maybe TRBD1 (6 bases). CDR1 is SGHVS and CDR2 is FQNEAQ in the germline V gene. CDR3 length equals 15 residues. Trimming left V 0 bases short and J 0 bases short, with 8 bases between. The CDR3 bases are TGTGCCAGCAGCTTAGCGGACAGTCCTAACTATGGCTACACCTTC. Protein: CASSLADSPNYGYTF. The whole variable domain, filled in from reference TRBV7-8 and TRBJ1-2, reads GAGVSQSPRYKVAKRGQDVALRCDPISGHVSLFWYQQALGQGPEFLTYFQNEAQLDKSGLPSDRFFAERPEGSVSTLKIQRTQQEDSAVYLCASSLADSPNYGYTFGSGTRLTVV.

V gene TRBV12-3 or TRBV12-4 combines with J gene TRBJ2-1; TRBD1 aligns across 10 bases. V dropped 1 base and J dropped 8; count of bases not matched to a gene: 14. CDR3 length: 18 amino acids. CDR3 in amino acids: CASSLGLGQGERTDEQFF. The DNA of the CDR3 is TGTGCCAGCAGTTTAGGTTTAGGACAGGGGGAAAGAACTGATGAGCAGTTCTTC.

This clonotype has a handful of counts. CDR3 protein: CASSYLAGGPHEQYF. The CDR3 DNA reads as TGTGCCAGCAGTTACCTAGCGGGGGGGCCTCACGAGCAGTACTTC. This chain links TRBV6-4 with TRBJ2-7, with 12 bases that match TRBD2. Germline V gene lookup returns CDR1 MRHNA and CDR2 SNTAGT. The J segment lost 5 bases and the V segment lost 5 bases, leaving 7 bases of the junction unmatched. This CDR3 region has 15 residues.

The chain carries TRBV20-1 and TRBJ2-5, with D perhaps matching TRBD1 or TRBD2 (6 bases each). V was cut by 5 bases and J by 0 bases, with 13 bases left in between. Looked up from germline, CDR1 is DFQATT and CDR2 is SNEGSKA (reference sequence). The CDR3 length is 14 residues. The CDR3 DNA reads as TGCAGTGCTCGGGGGCTATGGCACCAAGAGACCCAGTACTTC. Protein sequence: CSARGLWHQETQYF.

This sequence joins TRBV7-3 and TRBJ1-1, with D perhaps TRBD1 (5 bases). Germline V gives CDR1 SGHTA, CDR2 FQGTGA. This CDR3 region has 14 residues. V lost 5 bases and J 7 bases, leaving 17 bases between the germline ends. CDR3 sequence: CASSPTASGNEAFF. As DNA, the CDR3 is TGTGCCAGCAGCCCGACAGCCTCGGGGAATGAAGCTTTCTTT.

The gene calls are TRBV29-1 and TRBJ2-3, with D maybe TRBD2 (6 bases). Germline V gene lookup returns CDR1 SQVTM and CDR2 ANQGSEA. V was clipped by 8 bases and J by 0 bases, with 15 bases between them. This CDR3 is 14 amino acids long. The CDR3 is CSLKEGQSTDTQYF. In DNA, the CDR3 is TGCAGCCTGAAGGAGGGGCAAAGCACAGATACGCAGTATTTT.

The CDR3 nucleotides are TGTGCCAGCAGCTTGATCGTTTCCAGCTACGAGCAGTACTTC. Translated: CASSLIVSSYEQYF. This chain uses TRBV5-4 with TRBJ2-7; D is uncertain. The CDR3 runs to 14 residues. Germline-derived CDR1 and CDR2 are SGHNT and YYREEE (reference sequence). Trimming took off 1 base at V and 3 bases at J, with 11 bases between the two ends. The entire variable domain, with the rest obtained from reference TRBV5-4 and TRBJ2-7, is as follows: ETGVTQSPTHLIKTRGQQVTLRCSSQSGHNTVSWYQQALGQGPQFIFQYYREEENGRGNFPPRFSGLQFPNYSSELNVNALELDDSALYLCASSLIVSSYEQYFGPGTRLTVT.

The chain recombines TRBV20-1 with TRBJ2-7; either TRBD1 or TRBD2 may supply D (5 bases each). CDR3 length: 12 amino acids. V shed 6 bases and J shed 2 bases, with 11 bases lying between them. Germline V gives CDR1 DFQATT, CDR2 SNEGSKA (reference sequence). CDR3 sequence: CSAARGAYEQYF. CDR3 DNA sequence: TGCAGTGCCGCAAGAGGGGCCTACGAGCAGTACTTC.

This clonotype was picked up a small number of times. The J gene is TRBJ2-1, the V gene TRBV6-4; tentatively, D is TRBD2 (6 bases). The V gene lost 0 bases and the J gene lost 3 bases, with 12 bases spanning the gap. Germline CDR1 is MRHNA and CDR2 is SNTAGT. CDR3 length equals 16 residues. CDR3 coding DNA: TGTGCCAGCAGTGACTCAGGCGGGAAGGGCTACAATGAGCAGTTCTTC. This translates into CASSDSGGKGYNEQFF.